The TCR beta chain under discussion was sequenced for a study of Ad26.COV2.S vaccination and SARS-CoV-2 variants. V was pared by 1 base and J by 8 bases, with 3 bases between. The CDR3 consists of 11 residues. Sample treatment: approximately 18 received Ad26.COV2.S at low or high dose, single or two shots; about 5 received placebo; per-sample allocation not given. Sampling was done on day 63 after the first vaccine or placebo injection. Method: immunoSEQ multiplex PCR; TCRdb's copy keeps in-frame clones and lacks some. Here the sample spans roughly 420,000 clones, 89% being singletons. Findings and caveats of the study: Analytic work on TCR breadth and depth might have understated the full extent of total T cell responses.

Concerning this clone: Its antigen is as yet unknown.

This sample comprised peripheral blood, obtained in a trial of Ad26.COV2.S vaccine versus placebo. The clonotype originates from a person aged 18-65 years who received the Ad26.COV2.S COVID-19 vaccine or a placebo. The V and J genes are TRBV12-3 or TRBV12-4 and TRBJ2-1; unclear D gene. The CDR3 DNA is TGTGCCAGCAGTTTAGGGGATGAGCAGTTCTTC. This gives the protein CASSLGDEQFF.